The rows below give T cell receptor beta chains drawn from one sample of a study of T cells expressing NK-cell markers. TCRdb reanalyzed the 5' RACE reads and collapses them to one entry per CDR3 protein, without DNA. The sample data list fewer than 400,000 distinct CDR3 sequences. The sequenced sample was blood T cells: a sorted CD56 or NKG2C T cell subset, CD4+ or CD8+ T cells, or bulk PBMC T cells (not recorded which). All receptors come from a man aged 18-75 years in good health. CDR3s include the opening cysteine and the closing phenylalanine or tryptophan.

j_call v_call cdr3_aa
TRBJ1-5 TRBV12-3/TRBV12-4 CASNPEGAGGRQPQHF
TRBJ2-1 TRBV11-3 CASSLEGVAGYNEQFF
TRBJ2-5 TRBV27 CASSSGGGGRETQYF
TRBJ2-6 TRBV20-1 CSANRVAGANVLTF
TRBJ2-3 TRBV12-3/TRBV12-4 CASSLSWTAGGRHTQYF
TRBJ2-5 TRBV2 CASTRGGQAETQYF
TRBJ2-1 TRBV7-2 CASSLNLPGGVGEQFF
TRBJ1-2 TRBV6-6 CASSYVPDYGYTF
TRBJ1-1 TRBV5-1 CASSSRSEGTEAFF
TRBJ2-2 TRBV3-1 CASSQVGDRTNTGELFF
TRBJ2-7 TRBV3-1 CASSQMGQKGGYEQYF
TRBJ2-1 TRBV2 CASRPGTPYNEQFF
TRBJ2-2 TRBV5-6 CASSTRTGVNTGELFF
TRBJ2-5 TRBV3-1 CASSQGRPGETQYF
TRBJ2-3 TRBV20-1 CSAPRTAGRDTQYF
TRBJ2-3 TRBV5-1 CASSLDPGQGRDTQYF
TRBJ1-1 TRBV2 CASSDARDTEAFF
TRBJ2-7 TRBV5-1 CASSPYGMTGWLSYEQYF
TRBJ1-2 TRBV3-1 CASSPRQGAVYGYTF
TRBJ2-3 TRBV12-3/TRBV12-4 CASSLERRGPFTDTQYF
TRBJ2-3 TRBV5-6 CASSLDPRLDTQYF
TRBJ2-5 TRBV27 CASSLRGTSGVETQYF
TRBJ2-2 TRBV7-8 CASSPRTGVTGELFF
TRBJ2-3 TRBV5-1 CASSIRGAPVDTQYF
TRBJ2-2 TRBV5-1 CASQPQRMNTGELFF
TRBJ2-4 TRBV19 CASSIPGGTDIQYF
TRBJ2-3 TRBV4-2 CASSRTADTQYF
TRBJ2-1 TRBV12-3/TRBV12-4 CASSPSIQGPSNEQFF
TRBJ2-2 TRBV5-1 CASSLIGLAGGPGTGELFF
TRBJ2-2 TRBV20-1 CSARDLSGQSANTGELFF
TRBJ1-6 TRBV11-2 CASSLEVIGQGDSPLHF
TRBJ2-3 TRBV6-2/TRBV6-3 CASSAQGWNTQYF
TRBJ2-7 TRBV6-1 CASSPRPVQYDRGSYEQYF
TRBJ1-5 TRBV20-1 CSVSGDGNQPQHF
TRBJ2-7 TRBV12-3/TRBV12-4 CASGGQRYEQYF
TRBJ2-4 TRBV18 CASSPPLGTGKTKNIQYF
TRBJ2-5 TRBV12-3/TRBV12-4 CASSTRPWETQYF
TRBJ2-3 TRBV18 CASSPFPPGPNTDTQYF
TRBJ2-3 TRBV27 CASRPETALRDTQYF
TRBJ2-6 TRBV12-3/TRBV12-4 CASSLGRKSGANVLTF
TRBJ2-3 TRBV5-1 CASSLQEGTDTQYF
TRBJ2-1 TRBV7-9 CASRPDRDYYNEQFF
TRBJ2-1 TRBV11-2 CASSPWSGGDYEQFF
TRBJ1-4 TRBV5-1 CASSQQGPEKLFF
TRBJ2-1 TRBV4-1 CASSHIGAYEQFF
TRBJ1-3 TRBV5-1 CASSLANTASGNTIYF
TRBJ2-3 TRBV11-2 CASSLLGLMGTDTQYF
TRBJ1-2 TRBV6-5 CASSYDLWGAYGYTF
TRBJ2-5 TRBV2 CASSEEAGGWETQYF
TRBJ1-2 TRBV29-1 CSVWTGGSDYGYTF
TRBJ2-7 TRBV3-1 CASSQAGSSYEQYF
TRBJ2-1 TRBV3-1 CASSQDVRNNEQFF
TRBJ2-7 TRBV20-1 CSAPIIVAGEQYF
TRBJ1-6 TRBV5-6 CASSKGQGYAYNSPLHF
TRBJ2-2 TRBV6-5 CASSYSFTGSTGELFF
TRBJ2-1 TRBV7-2 CASSSSRRGSYNEQFF
TRBJ1-1 TRBV5-6 CASSFEGRVNTEAFF
TRBJ2-5 TRBV30 CAWSETRTRRVETQYF
TRBJ1-5 TRBV19 CASSLWGVSSNQPQHF